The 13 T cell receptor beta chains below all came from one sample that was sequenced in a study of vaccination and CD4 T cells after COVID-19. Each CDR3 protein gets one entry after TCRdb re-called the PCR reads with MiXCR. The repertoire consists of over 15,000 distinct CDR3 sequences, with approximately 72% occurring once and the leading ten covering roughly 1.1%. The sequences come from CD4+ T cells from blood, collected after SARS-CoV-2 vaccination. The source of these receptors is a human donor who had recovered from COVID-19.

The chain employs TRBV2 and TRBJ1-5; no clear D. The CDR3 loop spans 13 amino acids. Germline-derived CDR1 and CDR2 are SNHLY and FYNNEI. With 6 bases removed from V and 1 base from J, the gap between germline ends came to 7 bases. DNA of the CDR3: TGTGCCAGCAGAGGGATGAGCAATCAGCCCCAGCATTTT. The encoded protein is CASRGMSNQPQHF.

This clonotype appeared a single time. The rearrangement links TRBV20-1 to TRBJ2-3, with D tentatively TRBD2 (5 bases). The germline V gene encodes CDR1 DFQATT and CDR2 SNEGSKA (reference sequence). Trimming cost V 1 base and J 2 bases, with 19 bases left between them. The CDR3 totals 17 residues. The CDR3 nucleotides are TGCAGTGCTAGAGGCTTTGGCCGGAGCGGAAACACAGATACGCAGTATTTT. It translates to CSARGFGRSGNTDTQYF.

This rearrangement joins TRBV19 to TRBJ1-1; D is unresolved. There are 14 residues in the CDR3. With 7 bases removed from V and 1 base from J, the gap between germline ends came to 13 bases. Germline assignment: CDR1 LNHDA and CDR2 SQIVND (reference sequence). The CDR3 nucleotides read TGTGCCAGTACCAAAGGCAGGCGGAACACTGAAGCTTTCTTT. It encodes CASTKGRRNTEAFF.

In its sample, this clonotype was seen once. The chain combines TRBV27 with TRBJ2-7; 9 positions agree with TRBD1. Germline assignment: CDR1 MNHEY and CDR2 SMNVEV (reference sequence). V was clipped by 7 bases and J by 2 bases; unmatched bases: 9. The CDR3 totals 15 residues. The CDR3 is CASTFSGQGPYEQYF. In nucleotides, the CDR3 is TGTGCCAGCACCTTCTCGGGACAGGGCCCCTACGAGCAGTACTTC.

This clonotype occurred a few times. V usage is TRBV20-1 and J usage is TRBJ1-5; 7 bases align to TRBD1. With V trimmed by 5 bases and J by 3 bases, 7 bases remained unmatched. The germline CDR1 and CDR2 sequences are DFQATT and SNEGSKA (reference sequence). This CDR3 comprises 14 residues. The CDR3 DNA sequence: TGCAGTGCTTCGACAGGGAGCGTCAATCAGCCCCAGCATTTT. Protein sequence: CSASTGSVNQPQHF.

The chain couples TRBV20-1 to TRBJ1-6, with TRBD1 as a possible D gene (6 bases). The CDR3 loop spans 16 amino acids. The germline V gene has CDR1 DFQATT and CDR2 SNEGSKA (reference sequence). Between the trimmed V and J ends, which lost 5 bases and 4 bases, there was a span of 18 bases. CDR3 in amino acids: CSAGPSDRFYNSPLHF. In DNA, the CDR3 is TGCAGTGCTGGGCCCTCGGACAGATTTTATAATTCACCCCTCCACTTT.

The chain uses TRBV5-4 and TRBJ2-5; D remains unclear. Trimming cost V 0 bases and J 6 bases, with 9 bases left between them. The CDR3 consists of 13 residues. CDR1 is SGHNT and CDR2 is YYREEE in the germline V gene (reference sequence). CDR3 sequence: CASSLVAMKTQYF. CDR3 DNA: TGTGCCAGCAGCTTGGTAGCAATGAAGACCCAGTACTTC.

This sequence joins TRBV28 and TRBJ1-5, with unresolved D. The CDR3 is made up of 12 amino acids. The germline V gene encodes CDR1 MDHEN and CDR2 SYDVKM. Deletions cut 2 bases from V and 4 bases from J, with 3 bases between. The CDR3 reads CASSLVNQPQHF. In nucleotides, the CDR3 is TGTGCCAGCAGTTTAGTGAATCAGCCCCAGCATTTT.

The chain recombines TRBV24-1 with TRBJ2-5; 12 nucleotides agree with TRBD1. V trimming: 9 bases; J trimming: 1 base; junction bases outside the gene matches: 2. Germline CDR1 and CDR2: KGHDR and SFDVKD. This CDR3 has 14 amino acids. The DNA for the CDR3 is TGTGCCACCGGGGGACAGGGGGCCCAAGAGACCCAGTACTTC. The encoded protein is CATGGQGAQETQYF.

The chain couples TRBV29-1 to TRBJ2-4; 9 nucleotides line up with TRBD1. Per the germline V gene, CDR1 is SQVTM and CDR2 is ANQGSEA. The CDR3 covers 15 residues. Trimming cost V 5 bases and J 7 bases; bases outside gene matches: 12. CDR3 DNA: TGCAGCGTTCATTCCGGGACAGGGTCCGTGAACATTCAGTACTTC. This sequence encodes CSVHSGTGSVNIQYF.

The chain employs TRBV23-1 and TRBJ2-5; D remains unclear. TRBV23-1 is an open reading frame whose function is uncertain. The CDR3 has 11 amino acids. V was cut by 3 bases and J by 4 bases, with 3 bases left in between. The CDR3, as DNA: TGCGCCAGCAGTCAGCGAGAGACCCAGTACTTC. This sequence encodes CASSQRETQYF.

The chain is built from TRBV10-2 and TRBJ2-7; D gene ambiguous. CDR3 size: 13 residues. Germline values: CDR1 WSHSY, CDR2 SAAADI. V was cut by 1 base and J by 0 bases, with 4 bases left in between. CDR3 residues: CASSEYSSYEQYF. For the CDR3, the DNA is TGCGCCAGCAGTGAGTACAGCTCCTACGAGCAGTACTTC.

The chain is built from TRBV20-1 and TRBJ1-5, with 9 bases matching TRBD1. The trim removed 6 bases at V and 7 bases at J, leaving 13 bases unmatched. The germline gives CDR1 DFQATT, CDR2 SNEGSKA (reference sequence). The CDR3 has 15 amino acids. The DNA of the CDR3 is TGCAGTGCCGCAGCGGGACAGGGATTTCAACAGCCCCAGCATTTT. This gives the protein CSAAAGQGFQQPQHF.